A selection of T cell receptor beta chains follows, all from one sample in a study of identical twins. TCRdb re-called the 5' RACE reads with MiXCR, one entry per CDR3 protein. This sample has around 670,000 distinct CDR3 sequences; over 5% occur once, and the top ten carry 1.5% to 2%. Specimen: naive T cells sorted from blood. These receptor sequences come from a man aged 18 to 30 in good health. The CDR3 runs from the conserved cysteine through the conserved F or W. The D gene is left open where the match is weak. Not every row has a clone size; where given, it reads once, few, many or a size class.

j_call v_call clone_size d_call cdr3_aa cdr3_nt
TRBJ2-2 TRBV29-1 many - CSVRTAPNTGELFF TGCAGCGTTCGGACAGCGCCCAACACCGGGGAGCTGTTTTTT
TRBJ2-3 TRBV5-5 few TRBD1 CASSLAPDRANTQYF TGTGCCAGCAGCTTGGCACCGGACAGGGCTAATACGCAGTATTTT
TRBJ2-1 TRBV24-1 few TRBD1 CATSDHQTGGLGNEQFF TGTGCCACCAGTGACCACCAGACAGGGGGTTTGGGGAATGAGCAGTTCTTC
TRBJ2-5 TRBV5-1 few - CASSLEGGPQETQYF TGCGCCAGCAGCTTGGAGGGGGGTCCCCAAGAGACCCAGTACTTC
TRBJ2-3 TRBV4-3 - - CASSQVQGEGADTQYF TGCGCCAGCAGCCAAGTCCAGGGTGAAGGGGCAGATACGCAGTATTTT
TRBJ2-1 TRBV5-1 few - CASSLTEPEQFF TGCGCCAGCAGCTTGACAGAGCCTGAGCAGTTCTTC
TRBJ1-3 TRBV19 - - CASTGSSGNTIYF TGTGCCAGCACAGGGAGCTCTGGAAACACCATATATTTT
TRBJ2-7 TRBV20-1 - - CSARQAAQYF TGCAGTGCCCGACAGGCTGCTCAGTACTTC
TRBJ2-1 TRBV20-1 few - CSASELVVDEQFF TGCAGTGCTAGCGAACTAGTTGTAGATGAGCAGTTCTTC
TRBJ2-7 TRBV20-1 many TRBD1 CSARADRGRRRTYEQYF TGCAGTGCTAGAGCCGACAGGGGGCGACGGAGGACCTACGAGCAGTACTTC
TRBJ2-2 TRBV12-3/TRBV12-4 many TRBD2 CASNLAGGPPGELFF TGTGCCAGCAACCTAGCGGGAGGGCCTCCCGGGGAGCTGTTTTTT
TRBJ1-5 TRBV21-1 few - CASGGGPKSNQPQHF TGTGCCAGCGGAGGGGGGCCGAAGAGCAATCAGCCCCAGCATTTT
TRBJ1-2 TRBV3-1 - TRBD1 CASSQDGGTGVGYTF TGTGCCAGCAGCCAAGATGGCGGGACAGGGGTCGGCTACACCTTC